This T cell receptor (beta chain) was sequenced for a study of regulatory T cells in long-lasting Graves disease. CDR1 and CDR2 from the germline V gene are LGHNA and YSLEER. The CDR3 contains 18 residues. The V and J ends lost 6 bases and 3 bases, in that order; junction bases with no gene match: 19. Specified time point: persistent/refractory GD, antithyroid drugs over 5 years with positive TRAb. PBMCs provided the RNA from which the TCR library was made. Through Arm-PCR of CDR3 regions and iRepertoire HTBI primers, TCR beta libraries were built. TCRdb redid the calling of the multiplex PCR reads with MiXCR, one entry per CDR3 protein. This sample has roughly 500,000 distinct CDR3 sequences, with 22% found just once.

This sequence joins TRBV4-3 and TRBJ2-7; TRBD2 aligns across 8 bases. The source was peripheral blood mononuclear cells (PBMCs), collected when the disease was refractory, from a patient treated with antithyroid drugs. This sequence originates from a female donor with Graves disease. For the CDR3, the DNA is TGCGCCAGCAGGACAATCGGTATTAAGCCTAGCGGGCACTACGAGCAGTACTTC. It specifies CASRTIGIKPSGHYEQYF.